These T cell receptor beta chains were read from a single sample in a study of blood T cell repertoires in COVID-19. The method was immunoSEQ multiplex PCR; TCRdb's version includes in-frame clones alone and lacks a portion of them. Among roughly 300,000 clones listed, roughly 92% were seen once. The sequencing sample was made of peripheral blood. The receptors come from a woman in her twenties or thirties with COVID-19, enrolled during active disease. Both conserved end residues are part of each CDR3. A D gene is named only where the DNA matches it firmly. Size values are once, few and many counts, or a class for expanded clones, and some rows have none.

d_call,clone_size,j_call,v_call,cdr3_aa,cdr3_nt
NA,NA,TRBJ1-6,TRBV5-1,CASRGGDSSYNSPLHF,TGCGCCAGCAGAGGTGGGGACTCCTCCTATAATTCACCCCTCCACTTT
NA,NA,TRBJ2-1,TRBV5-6,CASSPLLLGGSWNEQFF,TGTGCCAGCAGCCCCCTCCTCCTGGGAGGATCGTGGAATGAGCAGTTCTTC
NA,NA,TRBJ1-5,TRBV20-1,CSASNFGVGVSNQPQHF,TGCAGTGCTAGTAATTTCGGGGTCGGGGTTAGCAATCAGCCCCAGCATTTT
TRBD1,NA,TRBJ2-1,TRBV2,CASSWDRYNEQFF,TGTGCCAGCAGTTGGGACAGATACAATGAGCAGTTCTTC
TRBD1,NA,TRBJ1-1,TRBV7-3,CASSPLQGKNTEAFF,TGTGCCAGCAGCCCTTTACAGGGGAAGAACACTGAAGCTTTCTTT
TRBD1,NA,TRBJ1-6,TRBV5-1,CASSSQTGDYNSPLHF,TGCGCCAGCAGCTCCCAAACAGGGGACTATAATTCACCCCTCCACTTT
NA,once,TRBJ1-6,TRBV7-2,CASSLRRSDSPLHF,TGTGCCAGCAGCTTGAGGAGGTCCGATTCACCCCTCCACTTT
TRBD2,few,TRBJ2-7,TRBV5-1,CASSLTTGTSVVRF,TGCGCCAGCAGCCTCACCACCGGGACTAGCGTAGTACGGTTC
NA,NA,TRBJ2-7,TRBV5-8,CASSGGDYEQYF,TGTGCCAGCAGCGGCGGGGACTACGAGCAGTACTTC
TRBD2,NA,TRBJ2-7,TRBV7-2,CASSLEAGGGYEQYF,TGTGCCAGCAGCTTAGAGGCGGGGGGCGGCTACGAGCAGTACTTC
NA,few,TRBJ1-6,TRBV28,CASKGEGNSPLHF,TGTGCCAGCAAGGGGGAGGGGAATTCACCCCTCCACTTT
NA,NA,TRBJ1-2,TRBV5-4,CASSAPGQLNYGYTF,TGTGCCAGCAGTGCCCCAGGACAGTTAAACTATGGCTACACCTTC
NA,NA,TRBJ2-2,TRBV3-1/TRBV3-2,CASSQGGLSGSGTGELFF,TGTGCCAGCAGCCAAGGTGGACTCTCGGGCAGCGGCACCGGGGAGCTGTTTTTT
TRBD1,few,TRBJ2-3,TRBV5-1,CASKGTGEADTQYF,TGCGCCAGCAAGGGAACAGGGGAAGCAGATACGCAGTATTTT
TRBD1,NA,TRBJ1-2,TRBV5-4,CASSLAGTGAYGYTF,TGTGCCAGCAGCTTGGCCGGGACAGGGGCCTATGGCTACACCTTC
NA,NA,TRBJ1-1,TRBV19,CASGGPGNTEAFF,TGTGCCAGTGGGGGCCCGGGGAACACTGAAGCTTTCTTT
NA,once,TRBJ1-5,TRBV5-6,CASSLTGGYNQPQHF,TGTGCCAGCAGCTTGACCGGGGGATACAATCAGCCCCAGCATTTT
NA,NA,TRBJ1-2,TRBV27,CASGGAFNYGYTF,TGTGCCAGCGGCGGGGCTTTTAACTATGGCTACACCTTC
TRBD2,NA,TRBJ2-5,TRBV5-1,CASSLSGAGGGETQYF,TGCGCCAGCAGCTTATCTGGTGCGGGAGGGGGGGAGACCCAGTACTTC
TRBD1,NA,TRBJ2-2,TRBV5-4,CASSLGTGATGELFF,TGTGCCAGCAGCTTGGGGACAGGGGCAACCGGGGAGCTGTTTTTT
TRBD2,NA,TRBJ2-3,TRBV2,CASSEGGGAGTDTQYF,TGTGCCAGCAGTGAAGGCGGGGGGGCCGGCACAGATACGCAGTATTTT
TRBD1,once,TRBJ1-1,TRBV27,CASSSREGALRTEAFF,TGTGCCAGCAGTAGCCGGGAGGGGGCGCTTCGCACTGAAGCTTTCTTT
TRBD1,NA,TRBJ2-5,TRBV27,CASSIQYRGPSRDTQYF,TGTGCCAGCAGTATCCAATACAGGGGCCCCTCAAGAGATACCCAGTACTTC
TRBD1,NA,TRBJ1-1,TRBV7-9,CASSLGQGPTEAFF,TGTGCCAGCAGCCTGGGACAGGGTCCCACTGAAGCTTTCTTT
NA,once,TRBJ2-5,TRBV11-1,CASSLHEAVGETQYF,TGTGCCAGCAGCTTACACGAAGCGGTGGGAGAGACCCAGTACTTC
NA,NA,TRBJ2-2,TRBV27,CASRQGRNTGELFF,TGTGCCAGCAGACAGGGAAGGAACACCGGGGAGCTGTTTTTT
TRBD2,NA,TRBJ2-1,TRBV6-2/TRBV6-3,CASSYSKSSGTNEQFF,TGTGCCAGCAGTTACTCGAAGTCTAGCGGGACTAATGAGCAGTTCTTC
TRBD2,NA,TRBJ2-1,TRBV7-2,CASSFRLAETYNEQFF,TGTGCCAGCAGCTTTCGACTAGCGGAGACGTACAATGAGCAGTTCTTC
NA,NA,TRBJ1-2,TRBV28,CASSSPRTAYGYTF,TGTGCCAGCAGTTCACCACGGACAGCTTATGGCTACACCTTC
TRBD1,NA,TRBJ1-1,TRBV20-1,CSASPDRDAFF,TGCAGTGCTAGCCCGGACAGGGACGCTTTCTTT
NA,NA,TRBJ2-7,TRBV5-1,CASSLAGLGHYEQYF,TGCGCCAGCAGCTTGGCGGGCTTGGGGCACTACGAGCAGTACTTC
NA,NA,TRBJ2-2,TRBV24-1,CATSDAGFTGELFF,TGTGCCACCAGTGACGCAGGGTTCACCGGGGAGCTGTTTTTT
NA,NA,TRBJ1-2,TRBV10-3,CAISETANYGYTF,TGTGCCATCAGTGAGACGGCTAACTATGGCTACACCTTC
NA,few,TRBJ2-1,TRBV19,CASSIAVEQFF,TGTGCCAGTAGTATAGCGGTTGAGCAGTTCTTC
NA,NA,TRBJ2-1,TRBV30,CAWRGLDLSSYNEQFF,TGTGCCTGGAGGGGACTTGACCTGAGCTCCTACAATGAGCAGTTCTTC